Each of the 21 T cell receptor beta chains below was sequenced from the same sample in a study of blood T cell repertoires in COVID-19. Clones were read by immunoSEQ multiplex PCR, and TCRdb kept only the in-frame ones, dropping some. The data show about 82,000 clones, with under 90% seen just once and 12% held by the top ten. Sequencing was done on a sample of peripheral blood. The source is a woman between 35 and 50 years old with active or convalescent COVID-19.

J is TRBJ1-5 and V is TRBV19, with D maybe TRBD1 (5 bases). This CDR3 is 15 amino acids long. The germline V gene has CDR1 LNHDA and CDR2 SQIVND (reference sequence). Trimming left V 3 bases short and J 5 bases short, with 14 bases between. The CDR3 sequence: CASSIMGQGYQPQHF. CDR3 nucleotides: TGTGCCAGTAGTATCATGGGTCAGGGTTATCAGCCCCAGCATTTT.

Only one count was recorded for this clone. CDR3 protein: CASSPRQGAGSYDEQFF. CDR3 in DNA: TGTGCCAGCAGCCCGAGACAGGGGGCAGGGTCTTACGATGAGCAGTTCTTC. This rearrangement joins TRBV7-9 to TRBJ2-1, with TRBD1 matching 10 bases. The CDR3 runs 17 residues. From germline, CDR1 is SEHNR and CDR2 FQNEAQ (reference sequence). Trimming removed 5 bases from V and 8 bases from J; junction bases left unmatched: 15.

This clone was seen once. This chain joins TRBV28 and TRBJ1-5; 7 bases align to TRBD1. Germline V gene lookup returns CDR1 MDHEN and CDR2 SYDVKM. The CDR3 has 16 amino acids. Trimming at V came to 3 bases and at J to 5 bases, leaving 10 bases not matched to a gene. DNA for the CDR3: TGTGCCAGCAGTTTTCAGGGCAGGGGGTCACATCAGCCCCAGCATTTT. This gives the protein CASSFQGRGSHQPQHF.

The CDR3 coding sequence is TGTGCCAGCAGCCTACGAGACTCGGGCTACGAGCAGTACTTC. Its protein is CASSLRDSGYEQYF. V gene TRBV5-4 combines with J gene TRBJ2-7; D ambiguous. Trimming removed 4 bases from V and 3 bases from J, with 14 bases in between. This CDR3 contains 14 residues. Per the germline V gene, CDR1 is SGHNT and CDR2 is YYREEE (reference sequence).

A few counts support this clone. Other nucleotide sequences in the sample specify the same CDR3. V and J are TRBV28 and TRBJ1-2, with a possible D match to TRBD1 (5 bases). The CDR3 is 13 amino acids. From germline, CDR1 is MDHEN and CDR2 SYDVKM. V was pared by 4 bases and J by 2 bases, with 8 bases between. For the CDR3, the DNA is TGTGCCAGCAGTTCGGGGGAGAACTATGGCTACACCTTC. Protein sequence: CASSSGENYGYTF.

The chain employs TRBV19 and TRBJ2-5; D is uncertain. The V gene lost 4 bases and the J gene lost 2 bases, with 11 bases spanning the gap. The CDR3 spans 14 residues. CDR1 and CDR2 from the germline V gene are LNHDA and SQIVND (reference sequence). The CDR3 loop is CASSTGVVQETQYF. DNA for the CDR3: TGTGCCAGTAGTACCGGTGTAGTACAAGAGACCCAGTACTTC.

V is TRBV29-1 and J is TRBJ1-2, with a tentative D call TRBD1 (5 bases). Germline lookup yields CDR1 SQVTM and CDR2 ANQGSEA. The CDR3 is 11 residues long. Trimming took 5 bases from V and 4 from J, leaving 8 bases between them. The CDR3 DNA reads TGCAGCGTTCTCGACAGCTATGGCTACACCTTC. Protein product: CSVLDSYGYTF.

CDR3 coding DNA: TGTGCCACCGGGACAGGGAGACATAATTCACCCCTCCACTTT. It codes for CATGTGRHNSPLHF. This chain joins TRBV10-3 and TRBJ1-6, with TRBD1 matching 9 bases. Trimming cost V 10 bases and J 5 bases; bases outside gene matches: 6. Germline V gene lookup returns CDR1 ENHRY and CDR2 SYGVKD. The CDR3 runs 14 residues.

The chain employs TRBV7-8 and TRBJ2-3; 7 nucleotides agree with TRBD1. With V trimmed by 4 bases and J by 14 bases, 15 bases remained unmatched. Germline V lookup: CDR1 SGHVS, CDR2 FQNEAQ. CDR3 length equals 14 residues. For the CDR3, the DNA is TGTGCCAGCAGCTCCACCCCAGACAGGGCCCTACTGTATTTT. It specifies CASSSTPDRALLYF.

The chain has TRBV6-2 or TRBV6-3 and TRBJ2-2, with 8 bases aligning to TRBD2. J gave up 5 bases and V 4 bases, and 9 bases lay outside the gene matches. The germline CDR1 and CDR2 sequences are MNHEY and SVGEGT. The CDR3 is 16 residues long. CDR3 nucleotide sequence: TGTGCCAGCAGTTCCCTCCAGCGGGGGCCTACCGGGGAGCTGTTTTTT. It specifies CASSSLQRGPTGELFF.

V usage is TRBV6-5 and J usage is TRBJ1-2, with unresolved D. Trimming pared 6 bases from V and 1 base from J, leaving 12 bases between. The CDR3 spans 14 residues. The germline CDR1 and CDR2 sequences are MNHEY and SVGAGI. This CDR3 reads CASRLLRNNYGYTF. The CDR3 DNA reads as TGTGCCAGCAGGTTACTCAGGAATAACTATGGCTACACCTTC.

The gene calls are TRBV7-6 and TRBJ2-1; 9 nucleotides match TRBD1. V shed 1 base, J shed 10 bases, and the junction held 14 bases outside the gene matches. Germline V gives CDR1 SGHVS, CDR2 FNYEAQ. This CDR3 contains 17 residues. CDR3 sequence: CASSLVGSGTGRREQFF. The CDR3 DNA is TGTGCCAGCAGCTTAGTGGGGTCCGGGACAGGGAGAAGGGAGCAGTTCTTC.

CDR3 sequence (DNA): TGTGCCCTCAGGGCGCCTGGGAGGGGGGCCCCCCTCCACTTT. This encodes CALRAPGRGAPLHF. The chain has TRBV28 and TRBJ1-6; a possible D gene is TRBD1 (6 bases). The V end was cut by 11 bases, the J end by 13 bases, with 24 bases between. Germline-derived CDR1 and CDR2 are MDHEN and SYDVKM. The CDR3 sequence is 14 residues long.

The V and J genes are TRBV3-1 (or the pseudogene TRBV3-2) and TRBJ1-1; weak D call: TRBD1 (6 bases). The CDR3 extends over 12 amino acids. The V end lost 3 bases, the J end lost 8 bases, and 10 bases lay between the germline ends. The germline V gene has CDR1 LGHDT and CDR2 YNNKEL (reference sequence). The CDR3 is CASSHGGLEAFF. In nucleotides, the CDR3 is TGTGCCAGCAGCCATGGGGGCCTGGAAGCTTTCTTT.

The V gene is TRBV7-9, the J gene TRBJ1-4; D not certain. V was pared by 2 bases and J by 0 bases, with 4 bases between. Germline-derived CDR1 and CDR2 are SEHNR and FQNEAQ (reference sequence). CDR3 length: 14 amino acids. CDR3 coding DNA: TGTGCCAGCAGCTTACGTTCAACTAATGAAAAACTGTTTTTT. It translates to CASSLRSTNEKLFF.

The rearrangement uses TRBV23-1 and TRBJ2-7; the D is unclear. TRBV23-1 is designated an ORF whose function remains uncertain. This CDR3 is built from 15 residues. Trimming cost V 4 bases and J 2 bases, with 15 bases left between them. In DNA form, the CDR3 reads TGCGCCAGCAGTCTCACTACGAGGAGCGCCTACGAGCAGTACTTC. Translated: CASSLTTRSAYEQYF.

This chain connects TRBV29-1 to TRBJ1-2, with 7 bases that match TRBD1. The CDR3 length is 14 residues. With 3 bases clipped from V and 4 bases from J, the junction kept 8 bases outside the gene matches. From germline, CDR1 is SQVTM and CDR2 ANQGSEA. DNA of the CDR3: TGCAGCGTTGAGGGCCGGGGACAGTCCTATGGCTACACCTTC. It specifies CSVEGRGQSYGYTF.

The V gene is TRBV19, the J gene TRBJ2-1, with 8 bases that match TRBD2. Germline loops: CDR1 LNHDA, CDR2 SQIVND (reference sequence). This CDR3 has 15 residues. V lost 1 base and J lost 7; bases outside the gene matches: 6. The CDR3 protein is CASSIVRGGVNEQFF. The CDR3 bases are TGTGCCAGTAGTATAGTCCGGGGGGGAGTAAATGAGCAGTTCTTC.

This clone was seen only once. This chain connects TRBV19 to TRBJ2-4, with D possibly TRBD2 on 6 matching bases. The V gene's germline CDR1 is LNHDA and CDR2 SQIVND (reference sequence). The CDR3 has 14 residues. Trimming stripped 5 bases from V and 7 bases from J, with 15 bases between. For the CDR3, the DNA is TGTGCCAGTAGTGCCGCCGGGACTCTCAACATTCAGTACTTC. Its translation is CASSAAGTLNIQYF. Complete variable domain (other parts from reference TRBV19 and TRBJ2-4): DGGITQSPKYLFRKEGQNVTLSCEQNLNHDAMYWYRQDPGQGLRLIYYSQIVNDFQKGDIAEGYSVSREKKESFPLTVTSAQKNPTAFYLCASSAAGTLNIQYFGAGTRLSVL.

The V call is TRBV10-3, the J call TRBJ2-7, with D tentatively TRBD2 (6 bases). The CDR3 is 13 residues long. Germline assignment: CDR1 ENHRY and CDR2 SYGVKD. V lost 9 bases and J 3 bases, leaving 15 bases between the germline ends. The CDR3 here is CAIDTEGGYEQYF. The CDR3 nucleotides are TGTGCCATTGACACGGAGGGAGGCTACGAGCAGTACTTC.

The genes are TRBV27 and TRBJ1-6, with a tentative D call TRBD1 (5 bases). The CDR3 covers 17 residues. The V end was cut by 5 bases, the J end by 7 bases, with 21 bases between. CDR1 is MNHEY and CDR2 is SMNVEV in the germline V gene (reference sequence). CDR3 nucleotides: TGTGCCAGCAGTCTCGATCGAGGTTGGGGGGTAAATTCACCCCTCCACTTT. Amino acids: CASSLDRGWGVNSPLHF.